A single sample gave rise to the 20 T cell receptor beta chains below, sequenced in a study of blood T cell repertoires in COVID-19. Method: immunoSEQ multiplex PCR; TCRdb's copy keeps in-frame clones and lacks some. Altogether 120,000 to 150,000 clones are present, 85% to 90% being singletons, with the ten largest covering about 10%. Sequencing input: peripheral blood. The source is a man in his fifties with active or convalescent COVID-19.

V and J are TRBV21-1 and TRBJ2-1; TRBD2, the D gene given by the table, was not confirmed from the DNA. TRBV21-1 is flagged as a pseudogene. This CDR3 spans 13 amino acids. DNA of the CDR3: TGTGCCAGCAGCCGCTTAGAGGTAGCGGGGGAGTTCTTC. Translated, it gives CASSRLEVAGEFF.

The gene calls are TRBV3-1 (or the pseudogene TRBV3-2) and TRBJ2-3, with D possibly being TRBD2 (5 bases). The CDR3 sequence is 16 residues long. Trimming stripped 4 bases from V and 4 bases from J, with 18 bases between. Germline V gives CDR1 LGHDT, CDR2 YNNKEL (reference sequence). This CDR3 reads CASSLGVVRGSDTQYF. As DNA, the CDR3 is TGTGCCAGCAGCCTCGGGGTAGTTCGAGGATCAGATACGCAGTATTTT.

The V and J genes are TRBV19 and TRBJ1-2; D might be TRBD1 (5 bases). V lost 5 bases and J 0 bases, leaving 13 bases between the germline ends. The CDR3 has 15 amino acids. From germline, CDR1 is LNHDA and CDR2 SQIVND (reference sequence). CDR3 sequence reads: CASSSRREANYGYTF. The CDR3 region has the DNA TGTGCCAGTAGTTCACGCAGGGAGGCTAACTATGGCTACACCTTC.

The rearrangement uses TRBV19 and TRBJ2-2; 8 positions match TRBD1. V lost 8 bases, J lost 0 bases, and 14 bases stayed unmatched. Germline V gives CDR1 LNHDA, CDR2 SQIVND (reference sequence). The CDR3 runs to 18 residues. The DNA of the CDR3 is TGTGCCAGTCGTCGGGCCCCTCCGGGACAGGCGAACACCGGGGAGCTGTTTTTT. Protein sequence: CASRRAPPGQANTGELFF.

The chain carries TRBV9 and TRBJ1-1; maybe TRBD1 (6 bases). V lost 3 bases and J lost 1, with 13 bases in between. CDR3 length: 15 residues. CDR1 is SGDLS, CDR2 YYNGEE, per germline. In DNA form, the CDR3 reads TGTGCCAGCAGCGCCTCCGGGACACCGAACACTGAAGCTTTCTTT. It yields the protein CASSASGTPNTEAFF.

The chain combines TRBV9 with TRBJ2-1, with D possibly TRBD1 on 6 matching bases. Germline CDR1 SGDLS, CDR2 YYNGEE. V lost 3 bases, J lost 5 bases, and 12 bases lay in between. This CDR3 comprises 14 residues. The CDR3, as DNA: TGTGCCAGCAGCGCCAAGGGGGAGAACAATGAGCAGTTCTTC. Encoded protein: CASSAKGENNEQFF.

The chain is built from TRBV6-5 and TRBJ1-5; no clear D gene. V lost 7 bases and J 6 bases, leaving 13 bases between the germline ends. The CDR3 spans 13 residues. Germline V gene data show CDR1 as MNHEY and CDR2 as SVGAGI. Here the CDR3 reads CASITVGSQPQHF. CDR3 bases: TGTGCCAGCATTACAGTGGGCAGTCAGCCCCAGCATTTT.

This sequence joins TRBV24-1 and TRBJ2-5; TRBD1 might be the D (5 bases). Germline lookup yields CDR1 KGHDR and CDR2 SFDVKD. Deletions cut 9 bases from V and 7 bases from J, with 11 bases between. The CDR3 is made up of 11 amino acids. DNA of the CDR3: TGTGCCACCGGGATCCAGGGGACCCAGTACTTC. Translation gives CATGIQGTQYF.

This clone has more than one count but fewer than ten. This chain uses TRBV6-1 with TRBJ2-2; the match to TRBD1 covers 8 bases. CDR3 length: 15 amino acids. Germline CDR1 and CDR2: MNHNS and SASEGT. V gave up 3 bases and J gave up 7 bases; unmatched junction bases: 7. The CDR3 DNA is TGTGCCAGCAGTGACCCGGAACAGGGGGTCGGGGAGCTGTTTTTT. It specifies CASSDPEQGVGELFF.

The chain has TRBV24-1 and TRBJ2-1, with 11 bases lining up with TRBD1. Per the germline V gene, CDR1 is KGHDR and CDR2 is SFDVKD. The CDR3 runs 14 residues. The junction had 10 bases not matched to a gene; V was cut back by 10 bases and J by 9 bases. The CDR3 DNA reads as TGTGCCACGAGCCGGGACAGGGGGTCGCGTGAGCAGTTCTTC. Its protein product is CATSRDRGSREQFF.

Notes on this clone: One end of the junction fails to match germline, which may point to a read error. The rearrangement links TRBV7-7 to TRBJ2-5; 7 bases map to TRBD1. There are 18 residues in the CDR3. The germline gives CDR1 SSHAT, CDR2 FNYEAQ (reference sequence). Here the CDR3 DNA reads TGTGCTAGCAGCTTAGCACTATACCGACAGGGAAACAAAGAGACCCAGTACTTC. Translated, it gives CASSLALYRQGNKETQYF. Variable domain in full (rest from reference TRBV7-7 and TRBJ2-5): GAGVSQSPRYKVTKRGQDVTLRCDPISSHATLYWYQQALGQGPEFLTYFNYEAQPDKSGLPSDRFSAERPEGSISTLTIQRTEQRDSAMYRCASSLALYRQGNKETQYFGPGTRLLVL.

The chain carries TRBV19 and TRBJ1-6; TRBD1 matches 8 bases. The CDR3 loop spans 16 amino acids. The V segment lost 6 bases and the J segment 0 bases; nucleotides outside the gene matches: 4. Germline V gene lookup returns CDR1 LNHDA and CDR2 SQIVND (reference sequence). DNA of the CDR3: TGTGCCAGTAGGACAGGGGCCAGCTCCTATAATTCACCCCTCCACTTT. Translation gives CASRTGASSYNSPLHF. The full variable domain, rest sourced from reference TRBV19 and TRBJ1-6, is DGGITQSPKYLFRKEGQNVTLSCEQNLNHDAMYWYRQDPGQGLRLIYYSQIVNDFQKGDIAEGYSVSREKKESFPLTVTSAQKNPTAFYLCASRTGASSYNSPLHFGNGTRLTVT.

The V and J genes are TRBV21-1 and TRBJ2-1; the D call in the table, TRBD1, was not verified against the DNA. TRBV21-1 has pseudogene status. CDR3 size: 17 residues. The CDR3 spells CASSTLWWGQGYNEQFF. DNA of the CDR3: TGTGCCAGCAGCACCCTATGGTGGGGACAGGGGTACAATGAGCAGTTCTTC.

To note about this clone: The identical CDR3 is also encoded by other nucleotide sequences in the sample. The chain combines TRBV3-1 (or the pseudogene TRBV3-2) with TRBJ1-5; a weak D match, TRBD1 (6 bases). Germline assignment: CDR1 LGHDT and CDR2 YNNKEL (reference sequence). The CDR3 extends over 14 amino acids. V was shortened by 3 bases and J by 0 bases, with 6 bases between the two germline ends. The CDR3 DNA follows: TGTGCCAGCAGCCAGACAGGTAGCAATCAGCCCCAGCATTTT. As protein: CASSQTGSNQPQHF.

V and J are TRBV27 and TRBJ1-1; 12 bases are shared with TRBD1. Germline V lookup: CDR1 MNHEY, CDR2 SMNVEV (reference sequence). V lost 6 bases to trimming and J lost 1 base; unmatched junction nucleotides: 6. The CDR3 consists of 16 residues. The CDR3, as DNA: TGTGCCAGCAGGGGGGGACAGGGGGCGCGGAACACTGAAGCTTTCTTT. This encodes CASRGGQGARNTEAFF.

The rearrangement joins TRBV2 to TRBJ1-6; 10 positions agree with TRBD1. Germline CDR1 SNHLY, CDR2 FYNNEI. The CDR3 sequence is 13 residues long. V gave up 11 bases and J gave up 7 bases; unmatched junction bases: 5. The chain's CDR3 is CAGQGQGNSPLHF. CDR3 DNA: TGTGCCGGCCAGGGACAGGGGAATTCACCCCTCCACTTT.

The rearrangement links TRBV5-1 to TRBJ1-4, with 7 bases matching TRBD1. Germline CDR1 and CDR2: SGHRS and YFSETQ. The CDR3 runs 16 residues. V lost 4 bases and J lost 8; bases outside the gene matches: 14. In nucleotides, the CDR3 is TGCGCCAGCAGCGCCGGGACAGCTGAAGGAGAAGAAAAACTGTTTTTT. Its protein product is CASSAGTAEGEEKLFF.

This chain links TRBV19 with TRBJ1-5, with 11 bases that match TRBD1. Germline V lookup: CDR1 LNHDA, CDR2 SQIVND (reference sequence). CDR3 length: 15 amino acids. The CDR3 DNA reads TGTGCTTCGAACTCGGGACAGGGGGTAAATCAGCCCCAGCATTTT. Protein product: CASNSGQGVNQPQHF.

The V call is TRBV6-2 or TRBV6-3, the J call TRBJ2-1; TRBD2 is a possible D gene (7 bases). Per germline, CDR1 MNHEY and CDR2 SVGEGT. Trimming shortened V by 0 bases and J by 2 bases, and 17 bases separated the two germline ends. The CDR3 is 18 residues long. CDR3 sequence: CASSYSQRRGGAYNEQFF. DNA of the CDR3: TGTGCCAGCAGTTACTCCCAGCGGAGAGGGGGGGCCTACAATGAGCAGTTCTTC.

The chain joins TRBV13 to TRBJ2-3; 7 bases map to TRBD2. The V gene end was trimmed by 5 bases and the J gene end by 0 bases; junction bases not matched to a gene: 23. Per germline, CDR1 PRHDT and CDR2 FYEKMQ (reference sequence). This CDR3 spans 21 amino acids. The CDR3 loop is CASSPTSVGLAAILSTDTQYF. The CDR3 coding sequence is TGTGCCAGCAGCCCCACCTCCGTAGGCCTAGCGGCAATCCTAAGCACAGATACGCAGTATTTT.